The 8 T cell receptor beta chains listed next were all sequenced from one sample in a study of T cell responses to AZD1222 COVID-19 vaccine. TCRdb's table, derived via immunoSEQ multiplex PCR, lists solely in-frame clones and lacks some. The sample has under 200,000 clones; 85% to 95% are singletons. This material consisted of peripheral blood, taken 28 days after the second dose of the MenACWY control vaccine. These receptors were taken from an adult who received the MenACWY meningococcal vaccine as a control.

This sequence joins TRBV6-1 and TRBJ1-6; the D is unclear. Germline loops: CDR1 MNHNS, CDR2 SASEGT. V lost 2 bases and J lost 5, with 13 bases in between. There are 16 residues in the CDR3. The CDR3 protein is CASSEFVAIHNSPLHF. The CDR3 nucleotides are TGTGCCAGCAGTGAATTTGTGGCCATTCATAATTCACCCCTCCACTTT.

The chain couples TRBV7-2 to TRBJ1-2; D not certain. From germline, CDR1 is SGHTA and CDR2 FQGNSA. The CDR3 has 15 amino acids. V was cut by 1 base and J by 8 bases, with 17 bases left in between. The CDR3 spells CASSLVGIAGWGYTF. The CDR3, as DNA: TGTGCCAGCAGCTTAGTGGGGATCGCAGGTTGGGGCTACACCTTC.

The chain couples TRBV6-5 to TRBJ1-6; TRBD1 aligns across 9 bases. The germline CDR1 and CDR2 sequences are MNHEY and SVGAGI. CDR3 size: 15 residues. J gave up 7 bases and V 5 bases, and 6 bases lay outside the gene matches. The CDR3 is CASSPGQGINSPLHF. The CDR3 DNA sequence: TGTGCCAGCAGTCCCGGACAGGGGATAAATTCACCCCTCCACTTT.

The chain uses TRBV28 and TRBJ1-5; 9 bases are shared with TRBD1. The CDR3 has 15 residues. V lost 6 bases to trimming and J lost 5 bases; unmatched junction nucleotides: 8. Germline V gives CDR1 MDHEN, CDR2 SYDVKM. CDR3 sequence (DNA): TGTGCCAGCAGGCACGGACAGGGGTACGATCAGCCCCAGCATTTT. Amino acid sequence: CASRHGQGYDQPQHF.

V and J are TRBV5-5 and TRBJ2-7; D is uncertain. Germline CDR1 is SGHKS and CDR2 is YYEKEE (reference sequence). V was cut by 0 bases and J by 2 bases, with 12 bases left in between. The CDR3 runs 15 residues. As DNA, the CDR3 is TGTGCCAGCAGCTTGGCCGCCTCACGAACCTACGAGCAGTACTTC. The encoded protein is CASSLAASRTYEQYF. Full variable domain (missing parts from reference TRBV5-5 and TRBJ2-7): DAGVTQSPTHLIKTRGQQVTLRCSPISGHKSVSWYQQVLGQGPQFIFQYYEKEERGRGNFPDRFSARQFPNYSSELNVNALLLGDSALYLCASSLAASRTYEQYFGPGTRLTVT.

In its sample, this clone was seen once. V and J are TRBV28 and TRBJ1-5; D not certain. Per the germline V gene, CDR1 is MDHEN and CDR2 is SYDVKM. The CDR3 is 16 residues long. Trimming removed 4 bases from V and 6 bases from J, with 19 bases in between. The CDR3, as DNA: TGTGCCAGCAGTTCCATCTGGGCCAGTGGGAGTCAGCCCCAGCATTTT. Amino acids: CASSSIWASGSQPQHF.

This chain uses TRBV19 with TRBJ1-1; 8 nucleotides line up with TRBD1. Germline V gene sequence: CDR1 LNHDA, CDR2 SQIVND (reference sequence). J was trimmed by 6 bases and V by 5 bases; bases with no gene match: 11. This CDR3 is built from 15 residues. The CDR3: CASSRGQGGIAEAFF. CDR3 bases: TGTGCCAGTAGTCGAGGACAGGGTGGGATCGCTGAAGCTTTCTTT.

The chain combines TRBV19 with TRBJ1-5, with D perhaps matching TRBD1 (5 bases). V shed 7 bases and J shed 2 bases, with 18 bases lying between them. The CDR3 sequence is 16 residues long. Germline V CDR1 and CDR2: LNHDA, SQIVND (reference sequence). CDR3 in amino acids: CASTRGTKTGNQPQHF. The DNA of the CDR3 is TGTGCCAGTACAAGGGGAACCAAGACAGGCAATCAGCCCCAGCATTTT.